This T cell receptor beta chain was sequenced in a study of shared clonotypes between healthy human individuals. In the study overall: CD4 naive and memory got three plates each, CD8 naive two, CD8 memory one. Study-wide results and caveats: It was observed that 5% to 6.5% of naive CD4 clonotypes were shared across a handful of donors.

The J segment lost 4 bases and the V segment lost 7 bases, leaving 12 bases of the junction unmatched. This CDR3 region has 15 residues. The germline CDR1 and CDR2 sequences are MNHNS and SASEGT. This was a deep-level run. Profiled with immunoSEQ multiplex PCR; TCRdb holds only in-frame clones, not every one. The profile covers roughly 700,000 clones, with less than 95% appearing a single time and more than 30% taken by the ten largest. Comments on this clone: Its specificity is not known.

Specimen: memory CD8+ T cells from PBMCs. Subset in this sample: CD45RO+ cells pooled with CCR7-negative TemRA cells. This chain connects TRBV6-1 to TRBJ2-7; 8 positions agree with TRBD2. This clonotype was sampled from a young man in good health. Some clones in this sample may be carry-over from other donors' samples. CDR3 residues: CASKDIAGKTYEQYF. The CDR3 nucleotides read TGTGCCAGCAAGGATATAGCGGGAAAAACGTACGAGCAGTACTTC.